One and the same sample provided the 3 T cell receptor beta chains below, sequenced in a study of blood T cell repertoires in COVID-19. TCRdb keeps only in-frame clones here, not all; method: immunoSEQ multiplex PCR. The sample has about 68,000 clones, approximately 86% seen once. The sample taken for sequencing was peripheral blood. The receptor set was obtained from a man between 45 and 60 years old with acute or convalescent COVID-19.

This clone has a handful of counts. The J gene is TRBJ2-2, the V gene TRBV5-1; D gene ambiguous. Per germline, CDR1 SGHRS and CDR2 YFSETQ. V was shortened by 3 bases and J by 6 bases, with 3 bases between the two germline ends. The CDR3 runs to 11 residues. CDR3 DNA sequence: TGCGCCAGCAGCTCGGCCGGGGAGCTGTTTTTT. Translating gives CASSSAGELFF.

This chain joins TRBV5-1 and TRBJ2-1; 7 positions match TRBD2. Germline V gene sequence: CDR1 SGHRS, CDR2 YFSETQ. The V and J ends lost 0 bases and 6 bases, in that order; junction bases with no gene match: 6. The length of the CDR3 is 15 residues. The CDR3 reads CASSLGVGRANEQFF. In DNA, the CDR3 is TGCGCCAGCAGCTTGGGCGTGGGGAGGGCCAATGAGCAGTTCTTC. The variable domain in full, with the rest retrieved from reference TRBV5-1 and TRBJ2-1, is KAGVTQTPRYLIKTRGQQVTLSCSPISGHRSVSWYQQTPGQGLQFLFEYFSETQRNKGNFPGRFSGRQFSNSRSEMNVSTLELGDSALYLCASSLGVGRANEQFFGPGTRLTVL.

The genes are TRBV4-1 and TRBJ1-3; 8 nucleotides line up with TRBD1. Germline V lookup: CDR1 MGHRA, CDR2 YSYEKL. This CDR3 has 16 residues. Trimming at V came to 1 base and at J to 0 bases, leaving 2 bases not matched to a gene. The DNA of the CDR3 is TGCGCCAGCAGCCAAGGGACAGGGAGCTCTGGAAACACCATATATTTT. It translates to CASSQGTGSSGNTIYF.